The TCR beta chain described here comes from a study of blood T cells in healthy people across ages. General study findings and limits: It was the long-lived donors that had more naive CD4+ cells and higher diversity than aged donors. Older individuals had lower TCR beta diversity per million T cells (the decline was roughly linear).

Primed by a sample-barcoded 5' primer and a J-beta primer mix, a second PCR proceeded for roughly 6 to 12 cycles. TCRdb fed the 5' RACE reads into MiXCR, producing one record per CDR3 protein. In the table there are about 320,000 distinct CDR3 sequences, about 25% of which are singletons. Those donating, healthy Caucasian individuals from Russia, were aged roughly 6 to 100. Trimming removed 4 bases from V and 0 bases from J, with 10 bases in between. Germline loops: CDR1 MNHNY, CDR2 SVGAGI (reference sequence). CDR3 length equals 15 residues. For this clonotype: No antigen is known for it.

The gene calls are TRBV6-6 and TRBJ2-1; tentative D call: TRBD2 (6 bases). The source material was blood. The sequence was obtained from a woman in her seventies in good health. The CDR3 DNA follows: TGTGCCAGCAGTTTCGGGAGCCCCTCCTACAATGAGCAGTTCTTC. Protein: CASSFGSPSYNEQFF.